This T cell receptor beta chain is from a study of blood T cell repertoires in COVID-19. In the study overall: Specimens from acute and convalescent COVID-19 originated in the United States, Italy and Spain.

Methods used by the authors: Reference gene primers were amplified, and this amplification served to estimate nucleated cell counts. Produced via immunoSEQ multiplex PCR; TCRdb's table is partial and in-frame only. The V and J calls and clone size are taken from that table; D and trimming were inferred from the DNA. The sample lists 150,000 to 200,000 clones, around four fifths occurring once. V lost 5 bases and J lost 5, with 13 bases in between. Germline assignment: CDR1 LNHDA and CDR2 SQIVND (reference sequence). This CDR3 has 14 residues. The chain links TRBV19 to TRBJ2-1; possible D gene TRBD2, 5 bases. The sample consisted of peripheral blood. The receptor's source is a human donor in a cohort sampled during active COVID-19. CDR3 nucleotides: TGTGCCAGTAGTGCCCGCTGGGAGAACAATGAGCAGTTCTTC. Its translation is CASSARWENNEQFF.